The 25 T cell receptor beta chains below were found in one sample sequenced in a study of radiotherapy plus CTLA-4 blockade in lung cancer. Only in-frame clones appear in the TCRdb table, and some are missing; sequencing was by immunoSEQ multiplex PCR. Of about 14,000 clones in the sample, more than 70% are singletons; the top ten hold 13% to 15%. This specimen consisted of peripheral blood, obtained from a patient treated with radiotherapy plus ipilimumab. These receptor sequences come from a human donor with non-small cell lung cancer that progressed on radiotherapy plus ipilimumab. Some clones in this sample may be carry-over from other donors' samples.

The chain recombines TRBV5-5 with TRBJ1-4, with D perhaps TRBD1 (5 bases). The CDR3 totals 16 residues. Per the germline V gene, CDR1 is SGHKS and CDR2 is YYEKEE (reference sequence). V lost 0 bases and J lost 5, with 14 bases in between. Written as DNA, the CDR3 is TGTGCCAGCAGCTTGGGTGGACGGGCAGGGAATGAAAAACTGTTTTTT. Protein sequence: CASSLGGRAGNEKLFF.

This chain connects TRBV5-1 to TRBJ2-3; TRBD1 agrees at 7 bases. The CDR3 totals 17 residues. With V trimmed by 4 bases and J by 2 bases, 13 bases remained unmatched. The germline gives CDR1 SGHRS, CDR2 YFSETQ. The CDR3 region has the DNA TGCGCCAGCAGCCCGCTCAAGTGGGACAGTCACACAGATACGCAGTATTTT. Amino acid sequence: CASSPLKWDSHTDTQYF.

This clone was seen only once. The V call is TRBV2, the J call TRBJ2-3, with 9 bases fitting TRBD2. Germline-derived CDR1 and CDR2 are SNHLY and FYNNEI. The junction had 5 bases not matched to a gene; V was cut back by 5 bases and J by 2 bases. CDR3 length: 15 amino acids. CDR3 protein: CASSRPSGATDTQYF. The CDR3 bases are TGTGCCAGCAGTCGACCTAGCGGGGCCACAGATACGCAGTATTTT.

This clone was detected once. The chain has TRBV27 and TRBJ1-2; no firm D call. The CDR3 spans 12 residues. CDR1 MNHEY and CDR2 SMNVEV come from the germline V gene (reference sequence). V was pared by 2 bases and J by 8 bases, with 9 bases between. In nucleotides, the CDR3 is TGTGCCAGCAGTTTACCCGGGAAGGGCTACACCTTC. Residues: CASSLPGKGYTF.

This clone was counted once. This chain links TRBV9 with TRBJ1-1, with a tentative D call TRBD1 (5 bases). V was trimmed by 3 bases and J by 3 bases, leaving 15 bases between them. CDR3 length: 15 amino acids. Germline CDR1 is SGDLS and CDR2 is YYNGEE. The CDR3 loop is CASSGRIGGDTEAFF. The CDR3, as DNA: TGTGCCAGCAGCGGCCGAATTGGGGGGGACACTGAAGCTTTCTTT.

The chain uses TRBV18 and TRBJ2-7; 7 positions agree with TRBD1. The V segment lost 3 bases and the J segment 6 bases; nucleotides outside the gene matches: 11. The germline CDR1 and CDR2 sequences are KGHSH and LQKENI. The CDR3 covers 15 residues. This CDR3 is CASSPYRGDSSEQYF. The CDR3 DNA follows: TGTGCCAGCTCACCTTACAGGGGCGACTCTTCCGAGCAGTACTTC.

The V and J genes are TRBV6-6 and TRBJ1-2, with a weak D call TRBD1 (5 bases). Trimming stripped 5 bases from V and 2 bases from J, with 12 bases between. Germline CDR1 MNHNY, CDR2 SVGAGI (reference sequence). This CDR3 is built from 14 residues. The CDR3 here is CASSQGWRNYGYTF. CDR3 sequence (DNA): TGTGCCAGCAGTCAGGGTTGGCGAAACTATGGCTACACCTTC.

This sequence joins TRBV2 and TRBJ1-1; D is possibly TRBD1 (5 bases). From germline, CDR1 is SNHLY and CDR2 FYNNEI. V was pared by 11 bases and J by 5 bases, with 21 bases between. The CDR3 is made up of 14 amino acids. The CDR3 DNA reads as TGTGCCGCCCAAGACGGCAGGGTAAGAACTGAAGCTTTCTTT. Translating it yields CAAQDGRVRTEAFF.

The V and J genes are TRBV6-6 and TRBJ2-7; TRBD2 matches 8 bases. The germline V gene encodes CDR1 MNHNY and CDR2 SVGAGI (reference sequence). The CDR3 sequence is 12 residues long. V lost 10 bases and J lost 1; bases outside the gene matches: 3. The CDR3, as DNA: TGTGCCACCAGCGGGGGTTCCTACGAGCAGTACTTC. This gives the protein CATSGGSYEQYF.

This chain links TRBV4-2 with TRBJ2-5, with D possibly being TRBD2 (6 bases). CDR1 LGHNA and CDR2 YNFKEQ come from the germline V gene. The CDR3 length is 14 residues. V shed 4 bases and J shed 2 bases, with 11 bases lying between them. The CDR3 DNA reads as TGTGCCAGCAGCCCCGGGGGTCAGCAAGAGACCCAGTACTTC. Translated: CASSPGGQQETQYF.

This rearrangement joins TRBV5-5 to TRBJ2-3; tentatively, D is TRBD2 (5 bases). The CDR3 runs 17 residues. Trimming removed 0 bases at V and 1 base at J, with 15 bases between. CDR1 and CDR2 (germline): SGHKS, YYEKEE (reference sequence). CDR3 DNA sequence: TGTGCCAGCAGCTTGGCAGTCCGGGGTGAAGGCACAGATACGCAGTATTTT. This codes for CASSLAVRGEGTDTQYF. The full variable domain, completed using reference TRBV5-5 and TRBJ2-3, is DAGVTQSPTHLIKTRGQQVTLRCSPISGHKSVSWYQQVLGQGPQFIFQYYEKEERGRGNFPDRFSARQFPNYSSELNVNALLLGDSALYLCASSLAVRGEGTDTQYFGPGTRLTVL.

The chain couples TRBV7-3 to TRBJ2-3; 9 nucleotides agree with TRBD2. The germline gives CDR1 SGHTA, CDR2 FQGTGA. This CDR3 spans 18 amino acids. After removal of 1 base from V and 2 bases from J, the junction contained 10 bases not matched to a gene. CDR3 DNA sequence: TGTGCCAGCAGCTTAAAGGTCCTAGCGGGGTCGTCCACAGATACGCAGTATTTT. Translating it yields CASSLKVLAGSSTDTQYF.

This clone is large by share. The chain employs TRBV6-1 and TRBJ1-1; no clear D. CDR3 length: 15 residues. Germline CDR1 is MNHNS and CDR2 is SASEGT. V lost 1 base, J lost 4 bases, and 13 bases lay in between. The CDR3 loop reads CASSEGWGVGTEAFF. CDR3 nucleotide sequence: TGTGCCAGCAGTGAAGGATGGGGAGTCGGCACTGAAGCTTTCTTT.

The chain couples TRBV5-1 to TRBJ2-7; a weak D match, TRBD1 (6 bases). Trimming removed 6 bases at V and 4 bases at J, with 17 bases between. The CDR3 runs to 14 residues. Germline V gene data show CDR1 as SGHRS and CDR2 as YFSETQ. CDR3 DNA sequence: TGCGCCAGCACCGCGACAGGTGGTTTTTACGAGCAGTACTTC. Translation: CASTATGGFYEQYF.

In its sample, this clone was seen once. V usage is TRBV5-1 and J usage is TRBJ2-7; 10 bases map to TRBD1. Trimming took 2 bases from V and 3 from J; bases not matched to a gene: 8. Germline V CDR1 and CDR2: SGHRS, YFSETQ. CDR3 length: 16 residues. The CDR3 sequence is CASSLDPGQGRYEQYF. Here the CDR3 DNA reads TGCGCCAGCAGCTTAGATCCGGGACAGGGGCGCTACGAGCAGTACTTC.

The rearrangement uses TRBV2 and TRBJ1-2, with no clear D. V was trimmed by 2 bases and J by 4 bases, leaving 5 bases between them. This CDR3 has 12 amino acids. Germline CDR1 and CDR2: SNHLY and FYNNEI. The CDR3 DNA sequence: TGTGCCAGCAGTGAAAGGAGCTATGGCTACACCTTC. Residues: CASSERSYGYTF. The full variable domain, its missing parts supplied by reference TRBV2 and TRBJ1-2, is EPEVTQTPSHQVTQMGQEVILRCVPISNHLYFYWYRQILGQKVEFLVSFYNNEISEKSEIFDDQFSVERPDGSNFTLKIRSTKLEDSAMYFCASSERSYGYTFGSGTRLTVV.

The V call is TRBV4-1, the J call TRBJ1-1; 8 bases agree with TRBD1. V dropped 0 bases and J dropped 4; count of bases not matched to a gene: 10. Germline CDR1 is MGHRA and CDR2 is YSYEKL. The CDR3 sequence is 17 residues long. The CDR3 DNA sequence: TGCGCCAGCAGCCAAGAAAAGAGGGACAGGTGGGGCACTGAAGCTTTCTTT. Translating gives CASSQEKRDRWGTEAFF.

The chain couples TRBV6-6 to TRBJ2-3; D is possibly TRBD1 (6 bases). The germline gives CDR1 MNHNY, CDR2 SVGAGI (reference sequence). V was shortened by 2 bases and J by 7 bases, with 16 bases between the two germline ends. The CDR3 totals 15 residues. The DNA of the CDR3 is TGTGCCAGCAGTTACCCAGGGGCTGTTCCGCATACGCAGTATTTT. It specifies CASSYPGAVPHTQYF.

The J gene is TRBJ2-6, the V gene TRBV18; TRBD1 is a possible D gene (5 bases). The CDR3 spans 15 residues. V was trimmed by 4 bases and J by 4 bases, leaving 11 bases between them. Germline V CDR1 and CDR2: KGHSH, LQKENI. CDR3 protein: CASSHRGTGANVLTF. Written as DNA, the CDR3 is TGTGCCAGCTCACATAGGGGAACCGGGGCCAACGTCCTGACTTTC.

The chain couples TRBV19 to TRBJ2-1, with TRBD1 matching 9 bases. The germline V gene encodes CDR1 LNHDA and CDR2 SQIVND (reference sequence). Unmatched junction bases numbered 7, after V lost 7 bases and J lost 3 bases. CDR3 length: 15 residues. The CDR3 coding sequence is TGTGCCAGTACCCGGGACAGGGTGAACTACAATGAGCAGTTCTTC. Its protein product is CASTRDRVNYNEQFF.

The V and J genes are TRBV7-2 and TRBJ2-3; tentative D call: TRBD2 (6 bases). Germline CDR1 reads SGHTA; CDR2 reads FQGNSA. V gave up 2 bases and J gave up 4 bases, with 10 bases separating them. The CDR3 is 14 amino acids. CDR3 in amino acids: CASSLPGRPDTQYF. CDR3 nucleotide sequence: TGTGCCAGCAGCTTACCAGGGAGGCCAGATACGCAGTATTTT.

The chain is built from TRBV2 and TRBJ1-1, with a tentative D call TRBD1 (6 bases). Trimming took 4 bases from V and 11 from J, leaving 17 bases between them. Germline CDR1 and CDR2: SNHLY and FYNNEI. The CDR3 contains 13 residues. The CDR3 sequence is CASSASQGSAAFF. DNA of the CDR3: TGTGCCAGCAGTGCATCACAGGGTTCCGCCGCTTTCTTT.

This chain connects TRBV27 to TRBJ2-7; unclear D gene. The CDR3 has 13 amino acids. The V end was cut by 3 bases, the J end by 9 bases, with 15 bases between. Per germline, CDR1 MNHEY and CDR2 SMNVEV (reference sequence). The CDR3: CASSFNTAVGQYF. The CDR3 region has the DNA TGTGCCAGCAGTTTTAACACGGCGGTGGGGCAGTACTTC.

The rearrangement joins TRBV21-1 to TRBJ1-2; TRBD1, as called in the table, went unchecked against the DNA. TRBV21-1 has pseudogene status. CDR3 length: 15 amino acids. CDR3 sequence reads: CASSKITGAFYGYTF. The CDR3 region has the DNA TGTGCCAGCAGCAAAATAACAGGGGCCTTCTATGGCTACACCTTC.

The CDR3 sequence is CASGPPASGSYRSYNEQFF. DNA for the CDR3: TGTGCTAGTGGTCCCCCGGCTAGCGGGAGCTACCGCTCCTACAATGAGCAGTTCTTC. The J gene is TRBJ2-1, the V gene TRBV12-5, with TRBD2 matching 10 bases. The CDR3 sequence is 19 residues long. In germline, CDR1 is LGHNT, CDR2 FRNRAP. J gave up 0 bases and V 5 bases, and 13 bases lay outside the gene matches.